This TCR beta chain originates from a study of blood T cell repertoires in COVID-19. For the study at large: PBMCs, B-cell-depleted T cells, or T cells provided the cDNA or gDNA that made up the material.

Generated by immunoSEQ multiplex PCR, the TCRdb table keeps only in-frame clones and is missing some. The table shows about 260,000 clones, with around 88% occurring only once. In germline, CDR1 is SGHNT, CDR2 YYREEE (reference sequence). The CDR3 loop spans 14 amino acids. V was trimmed by 3 bases and J by 4 bases, leaving 11 bases between them. The clonotype comes from a woman aged 50 to 65 who had recovered from COVID-19. The sample was PBMCs or T cells enriched from blood (not recorded which). V gene TRBV5-4 combines with J gene TRBJ1-5; weak D call: TRBD1 (6 bases). The CDR3 is CASSSQGTNQPQHF. In DNA, the CDR3 is TGTGCCAGCAGCTCACAGGGTACTAATCAGCCCCAGCATTTT. Looking up the rest from reference TRBV5-4 and TRBJ1-5 gives the full variable domain: ETGVTQSPTHLIKTRGQQVTLRCSSQSGHNTVSWYQQALGQGPQFIFQYYREEENGRGNFPPRFSGLQFPNYSSELNVNALELDDSALYLCASSSQGTNQPQHFGDGTRLSIL.